Sequencing of this T cell receptor beta chain was carried out in a study of human T cells and chemical hapten exposure. TCRdb re-called the RACE reads through MiXCR, storing one row per CDR3 protein. The sample gives 350,000 to 400,000 distinct CDR3 sequences, roughly 6.3% of which show up once; over 5.5% is in the top ten. This sample's time point: patch test 2, 6 weeks after DPC sensitization. The treatment: therapeutic diphenylcyclopropenone sensitization with weekly scalp DPC. The V and J ends lost 2 bases and 2 bases respectively, with 3 bases between them. Germline V gene data show CDR1 as PRHDT and CDR2 as FYEKMQ (reference sequence). The CDR3 loop spans 12 amino acids. This clonotype was observed a handful of times. A much larger clone lies a single base off, so this may be a read error.

This TCR came from a woman between 18 and 29 years old with alopecia areata. Some clones in this sample may be carry-over from other donors' samples. The material sequenced was whole blood, taken in connection with sensitization to the hapten diphenylcyclopropenone (DPC). The rearrangement links TRBV13 to TRBJ2-5; D is unresolved. The CDR3 DNA follows: TGTGCCAGCAGCTTACTACAAGAGACCCAGTACTTC. Translation: CASSLLQETQYF.